This T cell receptor (beta chain) was recovered during a study of cytomegalovirus exposure and HLA in healthy donors. The PCR ran on 60 Vbeta and 13 Jbeta primers. Some clones are missing from TCRdb's copy, which holds only in-frame ones; the method was immunoSEQ multiplex PCR. The sample features around 200,000 clones, with roughly 0.83% in its top ten. V lost 5 bases, J lost 10 bases, and 9 bases stayed unmatched. Germline V gene data show CDR1 as GTSNPN and CDR2 as SVGIG (reference sequence). The CDR3 runs 13 residues. Sequenced: PBMCs. The chain has TRBV30 and TRBJ2-1; 9 nucleotides line up with TRBD2. This receptor was obtained from a woman in her late teens or twenties in good health and CMV-seropositive. CDR3 loop: CAWGGNLAGEQFF. The CDR3 DNA is TGTGCCTGGGGGGGGAACCTAGCGGGAGAGCAGTTCTTC.